Listed below are T cell receptor beta chains from one sample, sequenced in a study of blood T cells in healthy people across ages. One entry per CDR3 protein results from TCRdb running MiXCR on the 5' RACE reads. This sample has 650,000 to 700,000 distinct CDR3 sequences, with around 50% found just once. Sequenced sample: blood. The receptors shown here come from a woman of 80 years or more in good health. CDR3s include the opening cysteine and the closing phenylalanine or tryptophan. D genes are given only for firm matches. Rows give clone size only sometimes, using once, few, many, or a class for an expanded clone.

j_call | d_call | v_call | clone_size | cdr3_nt | cdr3_aa
TRBJ2-7 | TRBD1 | TRBV27 | NA | TGTGCCAGCAGTTTGGGACAGCTGTGCGAGCAGTACTTC | CASSLGQLCEQYF
TRBJ2-1 | NA | TRBV24-1 | many | TGTGCCACCAGTGGACTGGCGTCAGGGGAGCCGTTGTTCTTC | CATSGLASGEPLFF
TRBJ2-7 | NA | TRBV6-5 | NA | TGTGCCTGCAGTGAAAACCAGGGGCGCTACGAGCAGTACTTC | CACSENQGRYEQYF
TRBJ1-2 | NA | TRBV12-3/TRBV12-4 | NA | TGTGCCAGCCAGGGGTCCTATGGCTACACCTTC | CASQGSYGYTF
TRBJ1-1 | NA | TRBV29-1 | NA | TGCAGCGTTGAAGATCGGGCACAGGATGAAGCTTTCTTT | CSVEDRAQDEAFF
TRBJ2-7 | TRBD1 | TRBV28 | NA | TGTGCCAGCAAGTGGACAGGGGTCGCCTACGAGCAGTACTTC | CASKWTGVAYEQYF
TRBJ2-7 | NA | TRBV20-1 | NA | TGCAGTGGTCAAGGTTCCTACGAGCAGTACTTC | CSGQGSYEQYF
TRBJ2-1 | TRBD2 | TRBV18 | many | TGTGCCAGCTCCCCGACTAGCGGGAGGATCAATGAGCAGTTCTTC | CASSPTSGRINEQFF
TRBJ1-5 | NA | TRBV20-1 | NA | TGCAGTGCTCTCGTAGGTGAGCAGCCCCAGCATTTT | CSALVGEQPQHF
TRBJ2-1 | NA | TRBV7-9 | once | TGTGCCAGCCCTGGAAACAATGAGCAGTTCTTC | CASPGNNEQFF
TRBJ2-5 | NA | TRBV5-1 | many | TGCGCCAGCAGATTAAGGGGTTCGGGCCAAGAGACCCAGTACTTC | CASRLRGSGQETQYF
TRBJ2-5 | TRBD1 | TRBV12-3/TRBV12-4 | NA | TGTGCCAGCAGTGTAAGGGGGCGAGGAGAGACCCAGTACTTC | CASSVRGRGETQYF
TRBJ2-7 | TRBD1 | TRBV3-1 | NA | TGTGCCAGCAGCCCGGGACAGGGGGACCTCTACGAGCAGTACTTC | CASSPGQGDLYEQYF
TRBJ2-1 | NA | TRBV5-1 | NA | TGCGCCAGCAGCTCAGCACAGAGTTACAATGAGCAGTTCTTC | CASSSAQSYNEQFF
TRBJ2-7 | NA | TRBV2 | once | TGTGCCAGCGGATCTGGGGTGGTCCAGTACTTC | CASGSGVVQYF
TRBJ2-7 | NA | TRBV6-5 | NA | TGTGCCAGCAAGGGACGACGGGACTCCTACGAGCAGTACTTC | CASKGRRDSYEQYF
TRBJ2-2 | NA | TRBV4-3 | NA | TGCGCCAGCAGCCAAGATTCCGGGTCCGCGAACACCGGGGAGCTGTTTTTT | CASSQDSGSANTGELFF
TRBJ1-1 | NA | TRBV5-4 | NA | TGTGCCAGCAGCTTGGATCCGGGAATGGCTTTCTTT | CASSLDPGMAFF
TRBJ1-5 | NA | TRBV3-1 | NA | TGTGCCAGCAGCCAAGGAGGGGCCCGGGGCAATCAGCCCCAGCATTTT | CASSQGGARGNQPQHF
TRBJ2-1 | TRBD2 | TRBV5-1 | many | TGCGCCAGCAGCTTGGAAGGGCGGGGGGTCCTCGGTGAGCAGTTCTTC | CASSLEGRGVLGEQFF
TRBJ2-1 | TRBD1 | TRBV6-5 | NA | TGTGCCAGCAGGACCGGGACAGGGGGCCAAATTGAGCAGTTCTTC | CASRTGTGGQIEQFF
TRBJ1-4 | NA | TRBV5-1 | NA | TGCGCCAGCAGCTCGGAGGTCCTGGGCGTAGAAATACTGTTTTTT | CASSSEVLGVEILFF
TRBJ1-6 | TRBD1 | TRBV28 | NA | TGTGCCAGCAGTTTCACCGGGACAGGGGATTCACCCCCCCACTTT | CASSFTGTGDSPPHF
TRBJ2-7 | NA | TRBV6-6 | NA | TGTGCCAGCAGTTACTCGTTCCGACAGTCCTACGAGCAGTACTTC | CASSYSFRQSYEQYF
TRBJ2-1 | NA | TRBV10-3 | NA | TGTGCCATCAGAGCTTCCGATGAGCAGTTCTTC | CAIRASDEQFF